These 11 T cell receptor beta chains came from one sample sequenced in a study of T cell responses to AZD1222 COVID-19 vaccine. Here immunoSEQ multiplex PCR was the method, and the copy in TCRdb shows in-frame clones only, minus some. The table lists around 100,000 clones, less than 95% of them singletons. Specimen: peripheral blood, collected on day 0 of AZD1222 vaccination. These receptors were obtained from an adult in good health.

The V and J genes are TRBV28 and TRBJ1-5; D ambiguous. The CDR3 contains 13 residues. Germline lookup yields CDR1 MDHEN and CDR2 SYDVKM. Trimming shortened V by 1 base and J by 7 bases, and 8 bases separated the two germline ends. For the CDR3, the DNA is TGTGCCAGCAGTTTATTGATTTGGCAGCCCCAGCATTTT. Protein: CASSLLIWQPQHF.

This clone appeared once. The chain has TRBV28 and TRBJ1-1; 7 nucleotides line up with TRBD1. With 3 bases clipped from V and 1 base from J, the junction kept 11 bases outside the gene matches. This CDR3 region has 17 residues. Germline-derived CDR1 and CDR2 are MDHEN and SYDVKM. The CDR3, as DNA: TGTGCCAGCAGTTTGTTAACATTCCGGGACAGGAACACTGAAGCTTTCTTT. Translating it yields CASSLLTFRDRNTEAFF.

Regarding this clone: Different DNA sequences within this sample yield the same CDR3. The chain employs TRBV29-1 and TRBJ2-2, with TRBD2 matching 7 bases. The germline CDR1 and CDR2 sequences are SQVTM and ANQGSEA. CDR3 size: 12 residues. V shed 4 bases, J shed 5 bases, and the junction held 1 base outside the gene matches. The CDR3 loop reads CSVVGGTGELFF. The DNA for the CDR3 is TGCAGCGTTGTCGGGGGGACCGGGGAGCTGTTTTTT.

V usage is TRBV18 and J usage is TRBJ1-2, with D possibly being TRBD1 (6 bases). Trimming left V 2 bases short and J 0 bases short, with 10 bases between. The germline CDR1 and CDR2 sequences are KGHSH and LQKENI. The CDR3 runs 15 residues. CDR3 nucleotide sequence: TGTGCCAGCTCACCATCAGGGGACGCTAACTATGGCTACACCTTC. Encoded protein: CASSPSGDANYGYTF.

The CDR3 DNA sequence: TGTGCCAGCAGCGGAAAGGGGCGGACCTACACTCTTAACGGAAACACCATATATTTT. It encodes CASSGKGRTYTLNGNTIYF. This chain joins TRBV14 and TRBJ1-3; perhaps TRBD1 as D (5 bases). The CDR3 totals 19 residues. The ends were cut back, 5 bases at V and 4 bases at J, with 27 bases in the middle. In germline, CDR1 is SGHDN, CDR2 FVKESK.

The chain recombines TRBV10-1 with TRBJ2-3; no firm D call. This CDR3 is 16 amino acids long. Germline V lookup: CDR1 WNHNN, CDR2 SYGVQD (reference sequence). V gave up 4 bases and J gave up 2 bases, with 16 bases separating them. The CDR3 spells CASSASRASPTDTQYF. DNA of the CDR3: TGCGCCAGCAGTGCGTCTCGAGCGTCACCCACAGATACGCAGTATTTT.

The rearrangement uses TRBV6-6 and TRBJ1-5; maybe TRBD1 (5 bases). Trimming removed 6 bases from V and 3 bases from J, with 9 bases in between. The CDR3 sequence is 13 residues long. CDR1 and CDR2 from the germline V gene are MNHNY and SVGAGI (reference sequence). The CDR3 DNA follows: TGTGCCAGCAGGGACACGAACAATCAGCCCCAGCATTTT. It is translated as CASRDTNNQPQHF.

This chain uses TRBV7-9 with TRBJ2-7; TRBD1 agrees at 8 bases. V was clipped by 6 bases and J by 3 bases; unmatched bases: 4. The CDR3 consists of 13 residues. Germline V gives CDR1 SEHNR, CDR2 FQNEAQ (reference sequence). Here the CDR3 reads CASRPTGGYEQYF. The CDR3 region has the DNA TGTGCCAGCAGACCTACAGGGGGCTACGAGCAGTACTTC.

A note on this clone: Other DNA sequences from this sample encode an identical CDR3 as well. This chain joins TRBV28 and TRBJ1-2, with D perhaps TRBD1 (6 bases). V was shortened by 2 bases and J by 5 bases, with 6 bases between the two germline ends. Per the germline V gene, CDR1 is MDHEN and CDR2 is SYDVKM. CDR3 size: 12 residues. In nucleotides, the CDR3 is TGTGCCAGCAGTTTAACAGGGTATGGCTACACCTTC. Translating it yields CASSLTGYGYTF.

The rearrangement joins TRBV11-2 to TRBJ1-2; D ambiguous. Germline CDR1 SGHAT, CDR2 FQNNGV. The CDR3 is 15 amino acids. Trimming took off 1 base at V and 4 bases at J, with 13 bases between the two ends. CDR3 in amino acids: CASSLGGGMGYGYTF. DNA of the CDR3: TGTGCCAGCAGCTTAGGAGGAGGGATGGGCTATGGCTACACCTTC.

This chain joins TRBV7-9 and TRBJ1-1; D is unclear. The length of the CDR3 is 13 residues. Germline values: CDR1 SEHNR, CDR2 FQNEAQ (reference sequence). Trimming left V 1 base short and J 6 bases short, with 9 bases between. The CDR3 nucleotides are TGTGCCAGCAGCTTAGGGGAGTTAGCTGAAGCTTTCTTT. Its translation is CASSLGELAEAFF.